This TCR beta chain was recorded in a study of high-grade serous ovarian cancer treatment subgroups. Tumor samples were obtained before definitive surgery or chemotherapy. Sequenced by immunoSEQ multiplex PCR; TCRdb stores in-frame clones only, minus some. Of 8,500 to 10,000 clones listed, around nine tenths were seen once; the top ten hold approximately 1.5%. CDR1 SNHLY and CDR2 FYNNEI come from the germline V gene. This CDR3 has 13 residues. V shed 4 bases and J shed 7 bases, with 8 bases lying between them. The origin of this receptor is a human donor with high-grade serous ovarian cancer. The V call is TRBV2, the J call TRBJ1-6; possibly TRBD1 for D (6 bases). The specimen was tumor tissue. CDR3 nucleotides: TGTGCCAGCAGTGTTACAGGGAATTCACCCCTCCACTTT. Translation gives CASSVTGNSPLHF.